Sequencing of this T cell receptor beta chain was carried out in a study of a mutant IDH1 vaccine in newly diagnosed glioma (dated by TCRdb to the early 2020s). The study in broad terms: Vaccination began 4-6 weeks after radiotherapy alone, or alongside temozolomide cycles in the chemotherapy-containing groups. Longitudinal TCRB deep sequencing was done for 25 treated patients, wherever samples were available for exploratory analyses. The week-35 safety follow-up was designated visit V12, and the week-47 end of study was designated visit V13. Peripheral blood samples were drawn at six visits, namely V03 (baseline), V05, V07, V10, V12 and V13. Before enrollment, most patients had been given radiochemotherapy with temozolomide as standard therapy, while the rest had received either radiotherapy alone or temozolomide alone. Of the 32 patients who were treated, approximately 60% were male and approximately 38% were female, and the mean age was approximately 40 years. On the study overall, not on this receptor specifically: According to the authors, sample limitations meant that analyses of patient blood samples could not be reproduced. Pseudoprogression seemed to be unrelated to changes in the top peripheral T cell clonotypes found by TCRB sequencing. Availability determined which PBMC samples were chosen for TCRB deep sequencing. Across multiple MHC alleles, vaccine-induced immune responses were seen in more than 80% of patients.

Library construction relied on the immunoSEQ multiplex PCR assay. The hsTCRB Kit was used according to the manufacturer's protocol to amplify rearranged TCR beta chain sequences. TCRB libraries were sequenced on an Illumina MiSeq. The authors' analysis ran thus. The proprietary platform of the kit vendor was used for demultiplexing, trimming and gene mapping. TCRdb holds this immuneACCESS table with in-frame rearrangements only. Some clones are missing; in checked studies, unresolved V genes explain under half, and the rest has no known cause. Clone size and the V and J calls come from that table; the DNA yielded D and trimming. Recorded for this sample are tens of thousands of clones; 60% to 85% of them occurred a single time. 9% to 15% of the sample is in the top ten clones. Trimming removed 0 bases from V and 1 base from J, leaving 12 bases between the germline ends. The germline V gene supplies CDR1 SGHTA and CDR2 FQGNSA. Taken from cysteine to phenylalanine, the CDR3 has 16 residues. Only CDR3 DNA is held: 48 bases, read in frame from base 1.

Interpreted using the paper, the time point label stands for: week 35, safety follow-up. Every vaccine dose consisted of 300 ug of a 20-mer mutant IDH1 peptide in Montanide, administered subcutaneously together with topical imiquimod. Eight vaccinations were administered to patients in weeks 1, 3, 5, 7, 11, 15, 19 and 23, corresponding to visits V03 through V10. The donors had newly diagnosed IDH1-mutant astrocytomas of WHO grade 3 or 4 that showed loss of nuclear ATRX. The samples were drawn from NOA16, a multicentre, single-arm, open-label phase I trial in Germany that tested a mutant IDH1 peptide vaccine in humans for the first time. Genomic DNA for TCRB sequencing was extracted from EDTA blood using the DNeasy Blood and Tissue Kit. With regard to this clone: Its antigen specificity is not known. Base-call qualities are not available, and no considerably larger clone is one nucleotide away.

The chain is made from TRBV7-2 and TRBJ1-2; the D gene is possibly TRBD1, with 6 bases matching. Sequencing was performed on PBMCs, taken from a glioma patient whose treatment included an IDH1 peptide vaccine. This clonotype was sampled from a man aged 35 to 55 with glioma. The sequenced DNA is TGTGCCAGCAGCTTAGCGCCTGGGGGGCTTAACTATGGCTACACCTTC. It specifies CASSLAPGGLNYGYTF.